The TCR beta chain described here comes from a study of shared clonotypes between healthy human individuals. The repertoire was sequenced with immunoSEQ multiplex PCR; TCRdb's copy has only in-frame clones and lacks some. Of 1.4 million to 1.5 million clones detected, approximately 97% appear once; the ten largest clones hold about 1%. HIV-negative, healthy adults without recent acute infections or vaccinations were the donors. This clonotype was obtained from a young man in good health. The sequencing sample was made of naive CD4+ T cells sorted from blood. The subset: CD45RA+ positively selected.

The CDR3 is CASSRDRVDEQFF. For the CDR3, the DNA is TGTGCCAGCTCCCGGGACAGGGTCGATGAGCAGTTCTTC. The chain carries TRBV18 and TRBJ2-1; TRBD1 agrees at 9 bases. Losses at the gene ends were 6 bases for V and 8 bases for J; bases not matched to a gene: 5. The CDR3 is made up of 13 amino acids. Germline lookup yields CDR1 KGHSH and CDR2 LQKENI.